This T cell receptor (beta chain) was identified in a study of response to subunit inactivated influenza vaccine. Points from the study as a whole: Each seasonal influenza vaccination, the authors suggested, recruits few new T cells.

Note on this clonotype: The antigen remains undetermined.

In TCRdb, the RT-PCR reads were re-called with MiXCR into one record per CDR3 protein. Among roughly 290,000 distinct CDR3 sequences, 20% to 25% were seen once, and the ten largest hold about a tenth. Trimming took off 2 bases at V and 3 bases at J, with 11 bases between the two ends. The length of the CDR3 is 14 residues. From germline, CDR1 is SGHDT and CDR2 YYEEEE. This chain joins TRBV5-6 and TRBJ1-1; the D gene is possibly TRBD1 (5 bases). This TCR was sampled from a man between 50 and 75 years old who received an inactivated influenza vaccine. Sequenced material: PBMCs from blood, taken about 20 months after vaccination. CDR3 DNA sequence: TGTGCCAGCAGCTTCCCAGGGCCGGACACTGAAGCTTTCTTT. It yields the protein CASSFPGPDTEAFF.